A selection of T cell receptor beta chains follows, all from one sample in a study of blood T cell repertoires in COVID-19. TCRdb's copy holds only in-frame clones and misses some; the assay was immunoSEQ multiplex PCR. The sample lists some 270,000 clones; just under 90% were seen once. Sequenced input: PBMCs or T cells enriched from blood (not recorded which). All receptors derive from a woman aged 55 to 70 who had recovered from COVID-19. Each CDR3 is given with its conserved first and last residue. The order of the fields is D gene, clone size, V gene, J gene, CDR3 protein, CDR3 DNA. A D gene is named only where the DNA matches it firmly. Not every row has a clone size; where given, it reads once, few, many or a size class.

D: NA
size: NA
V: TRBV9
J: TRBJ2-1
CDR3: CASSVDGSYNEQFF
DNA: TGTGCCAGCAGCGTAGACGGCTCCTACAATGAGCAGTTCTTC

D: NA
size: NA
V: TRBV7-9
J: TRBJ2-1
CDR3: CASSLNPIEQFF
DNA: TGTGCCAGCAGCTTAAATCCTATTGAGCAGTTCTTC

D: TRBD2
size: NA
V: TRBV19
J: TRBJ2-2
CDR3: CASRLSGTTNTGELFF
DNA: TGTGCCAGTCGCCTTAGCGGGACTACGAACACCGGGGAGCTGTTTTTT

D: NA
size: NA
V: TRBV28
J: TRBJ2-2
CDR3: CASTPHGGRPGELFF
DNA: TGTGCCAGCACCCCACATGGCGGGCGGCCCGGGGAGCTGTTTTTT

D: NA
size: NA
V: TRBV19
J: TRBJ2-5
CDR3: CASSQGPETQYF
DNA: TGTGCCAGTAGTCAGGGGCCAGAGACCCAGTACTTC

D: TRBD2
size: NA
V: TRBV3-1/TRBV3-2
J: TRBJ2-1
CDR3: CASSQDLQRGGYNEQFF
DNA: TGTGCCAGCAGCCAAGATCTTCAGCGGGGGGGCTATAATGAGCAGTTCTTC

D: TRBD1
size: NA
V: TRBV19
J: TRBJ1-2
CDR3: CASKVRGAYGYTF
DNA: TGTGCCAGTAAGGTCAGGGGGGCCTATGGCTACACCTTC

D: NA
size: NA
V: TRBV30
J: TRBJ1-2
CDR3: CARGWVKEGYTF
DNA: TGTGCCAGAGGGTGGGTTAAAGAGGGCTACACCTTC

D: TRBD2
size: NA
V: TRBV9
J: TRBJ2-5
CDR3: CASSAPGRETQYF
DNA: TGTGCCAGCAGCGCCCCCGGGAGGGAGACCCAGTACTTC

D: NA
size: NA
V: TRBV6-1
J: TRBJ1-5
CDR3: CASSVTASTYSNQPQHF
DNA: TGTGCCAGCAGTGTGACTGCGAGCACTTATAGCAATCAGCCCCAGCATTTT

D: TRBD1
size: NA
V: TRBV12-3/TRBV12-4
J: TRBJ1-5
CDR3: CASSGQTGETQHF
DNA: TGTGCCAGCAGTGGGCAGACAGGGGAAACCCAGCATTTT

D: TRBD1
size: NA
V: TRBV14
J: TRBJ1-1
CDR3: CASRPQGAGTEAFF
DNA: TGTGCCAGCAGACCCCAGGGGGCAGGGACTGAAGCTTTCTTT

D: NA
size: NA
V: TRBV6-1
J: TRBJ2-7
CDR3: CASSEVAASYEQYF
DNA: TGTGCCAGCAGTGAGGTGGCGGCCTCCTACGAGCAGTACTTC

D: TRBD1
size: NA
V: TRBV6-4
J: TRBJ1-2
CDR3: CASSAGQGYGYTF
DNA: TGTGCCAGCAGTGCGGGACAGGGCTATGGCTACACCTTC

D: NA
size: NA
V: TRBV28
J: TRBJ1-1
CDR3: CASHADFTEAFF
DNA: TGTGCCAGCCATGCGGATTTCACTGAAGCTTTCTTT

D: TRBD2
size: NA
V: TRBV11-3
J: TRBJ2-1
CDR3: CASSLLAGGYNEQFF
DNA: TGTGCCAGCAGCTTACTAGCGGGAGGTTACAATGAGCAGTTCTTC

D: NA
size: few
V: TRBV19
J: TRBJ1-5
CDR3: CASSITGTLNQPQHF
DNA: TGTGCCAGTAGTATAACAGGTACGCTGAATCAGCCCCAGCATTTT

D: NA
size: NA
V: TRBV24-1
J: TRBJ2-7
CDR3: CATSDARDTPYEQYF
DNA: TGTGCCACCAGTGATGCCAGGGACACCCCCTACGAGCAGTACTTC

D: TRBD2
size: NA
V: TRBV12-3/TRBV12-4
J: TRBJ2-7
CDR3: CASKGLAGEQYF
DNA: TGTGCCAGCAAAGGACTAGCTGGTGAGCAGTACTTC

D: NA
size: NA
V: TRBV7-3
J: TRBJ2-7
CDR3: CASSSSTGKQYF
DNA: TGTGCCAGCAGCTCTTCAACAGGGAAGCAGTACTTC

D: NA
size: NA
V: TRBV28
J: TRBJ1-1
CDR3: CASSPPDTSRTEAFF
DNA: TGTGCCAGCAGTCCACCAGACACCAGTCGTACTGAAGCTTTCTTT

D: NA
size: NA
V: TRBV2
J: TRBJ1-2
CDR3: CASRRDVNYGYTF
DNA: TGTGCCAGCCGGAGGGACGTTAACTATGGCTACACCTTC

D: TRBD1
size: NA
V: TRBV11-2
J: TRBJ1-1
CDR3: CASSAGQGSSGAFF
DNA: TGTGCCAGCAGCGCCGGACAGGGATCAAGTGGAGCTTTCTTT

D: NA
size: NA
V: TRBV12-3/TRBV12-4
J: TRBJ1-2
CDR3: CASSLGGNYGYTF
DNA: TGTGCCAGCAGTTTAGGCGGAAACTATGGCTACACCTTC

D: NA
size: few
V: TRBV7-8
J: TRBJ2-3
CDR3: CASSLQTNTQYF
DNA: TGTGCCAGCAGCCTCCAGACTAATACGCAGTATTTT

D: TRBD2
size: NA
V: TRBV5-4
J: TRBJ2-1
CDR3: CASSLGGSGALNEQFF
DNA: TGTGCCAGCAGCTTGGGCGGGAGCGGGGCCTTAAATGAGCAGTTCTTC

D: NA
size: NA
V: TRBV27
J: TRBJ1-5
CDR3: CASSLDRTRPQHF
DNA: TGTGCCAGCAGTTTGGACAGAACCAGGCCCCAGCATTTT

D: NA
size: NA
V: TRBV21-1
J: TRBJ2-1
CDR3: CASSPDPGQGSYNEQFF
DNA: TGTGCCAGCAGCCCGGATCCGGGACAGGGTTCCTACAATGAGCAGTTCTTC

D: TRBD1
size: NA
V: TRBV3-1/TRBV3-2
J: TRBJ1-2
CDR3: CASSIQGTYGYTF
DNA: TGTGCCAGCAGTATACAGGGGACCTATGGCTACACCTTC

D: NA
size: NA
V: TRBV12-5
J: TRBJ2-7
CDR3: CASGLGETYEQYF
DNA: TGTGCTAGTGGTTTGGGGGAGACATACGAGCAGTACTTC

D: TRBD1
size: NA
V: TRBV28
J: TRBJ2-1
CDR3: CASRSGTDLYNEQFF
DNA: TGTGCCAGCAGGTCAGGGACAGACTTATACAATGAGCAGTTCTTC

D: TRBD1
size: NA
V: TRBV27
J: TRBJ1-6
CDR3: CASSGDRGGNSPLHF
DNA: TGTGCCAGCAGTGGGGACAGGGGAGGCAATTCACCCCTCCACTTT

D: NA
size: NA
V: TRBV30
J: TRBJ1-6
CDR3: CAWSAGTPSSYNSPLHF
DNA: TGTGCCTGGAGTGCCGGGACTCCTAGCTCCTATAATTCACCCCTCCACTTT

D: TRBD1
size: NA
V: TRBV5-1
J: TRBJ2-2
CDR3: CASSLDPGQSITGELFF
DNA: TGCGCCAGCAGCTTGGACCCGGGACAGAGCATTACGGGGGAGCTGTTTTTT

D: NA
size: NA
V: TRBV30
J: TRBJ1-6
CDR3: CAWSLAGRSYNSPLHF
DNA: TGTGCCTGGAGCCTAGCGGGCAGGTCCTATAATTCACCCCTCCACTTT